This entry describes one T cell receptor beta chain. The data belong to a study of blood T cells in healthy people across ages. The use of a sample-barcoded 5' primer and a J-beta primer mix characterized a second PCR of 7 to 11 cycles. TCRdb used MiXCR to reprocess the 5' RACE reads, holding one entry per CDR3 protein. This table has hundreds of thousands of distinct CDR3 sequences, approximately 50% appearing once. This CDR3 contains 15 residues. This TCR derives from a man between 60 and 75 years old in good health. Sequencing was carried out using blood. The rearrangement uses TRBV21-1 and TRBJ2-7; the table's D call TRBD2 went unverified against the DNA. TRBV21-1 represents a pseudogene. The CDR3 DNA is TGTGCCAGCAGCAAAAAGGTAGCGGGACTCTACGAGCAGTACTTC. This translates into CASSKKVAGLYEQYF.